This T cell receptor (beta chain) was documented in a study of cytomegalovirus exposure and HLA in healthy donors. Turning to the study itself: Previous work identified some 120 million unique TCR beta sequences from roughly 180 million T cells. Within the Caucasian-associated ancestry cluster were approximately 77% of the approximately 400 genotyped donors. Study-level findings and limits: Rates of TCR association differed by HLA locus in a later analysis, with DRB1 highest and HLA-C lowest. One variant, a missense change in DCLRE1C, was linked in a later analysis to TCR beta V- and J-gene trimming.

Vbeta (60) and Jbeta (13) primers were used in the PCR. Produced via immunoSEQ multiplex PCR; TCRdb's table is partial and in-frame only. The table has a few hundred thousand clones, approximately 82% seen once. The ends were cut back, 0 bases at V and 0 bases at J, with 10 bases in the middle. CDR3 size: 16 residues. Germline CDR1 and CDR2: SGHDT and YYEEEE. With regard to this clone: The antigen is not known.

The rearrangement uses TRBV5-6 and TRBJ1-5; perhaps TRBD1 as D (6 bases). Sequencing input: PBMCs. The sequence was obtained from a woman aged 60-70 years in good health and CMV-seropositive. This CDR3 reads CASSLATGYSNQPQHF. DNA of the CDR3: TGTGCCAGCAGCTTGGCGACAGGCTATAGCAATCAGCCCCAGCATTTT.